This TCR beta chain was profiled in a study of CD8+CD57+ T cells in acquired aplastic anemia (dated by TCRdb to 2017 to 2018). About the investigation overall: Extracted DNA from sorted CD4+ and CD8+ cells averaged approximately 3.4 ug, ranging from roughly 0.17 to 27.4 ug. CD8+CD57+ expansion was defined as frequency above the mean frequency observed in healthy subjects. Findings and caveats that apply to the study as a whole: About 30 CD8+ CDR3 sequences were found to be shared between patients and controls, but these sequences appeared to be highly expressed in patients and within the immunodominant clones of the patients. No significant difference in CD8+ Simpson's diversity was found between patients and healthy controls (P=0.060).

The patients picked for sequencing were ones in whom flow cytometry had shown an expansion of CD8+CD57+ cells. Severe acquired aplastic anemia was diagnosed in all patients according to International Study of Aplastic Anemia and Agranulocytosis and Camitta criteria. At the time blood was sampled, none of the patients had received any therapy. In the study, sorted CD4+ and CD8+ blood T cells from patients with severe aplastic anemia and from healthy subjects underwent deep sequencing of TCR repertoires. In the USA, patient enrollment took place under clinicaltrials.gov protocols 00001620, 01623167, 00001397, 00071045, 00081523 and 00961064. Ficoll-Paque density gradient centrifugation was used to isolate peripheral blood mononuclear cells. Before DNA extraction, CD4+ and CD8+ T cells were sorted by FACS or by magnetic beads. Genomic DNA was used as template for profiling of TCR beta VDJ combinations and CDR3 sequences. TCR repertoire sequencing was run on an Illumina HiSeq 2000. Per the authors' processing: TRBV/TRBJ rearrangement plots, CDR3 size and DJ length profiles, and Simpson's diversity index were used to assess repertoires. The most abundant DNA sequence in the deep sequencing data was defined as the immunodominant clone. CDR3 amino acid sequences were screened for sharing across subjects and compared with published repertoires and the VDJdb database. The public reads were quality trimmed at Q25 with fastp and then assembled into clones with MiXCR by TCRdb, keeping productive beta chains. Each entry is one CDR3 protein sequence, shown with its most common DNA and genes. TCRdb, not the authors, supplied the V and J calls. Here the sample has 150,000 to 200,000 distinct CDR3 sequences; about half occur a single time. The top ten hold 10% to 15% of the sample.

Cut back by 6 bases and 3 bases, the V and J ends lie 14 bases apart. The CDR3 numbers 15 residues from cysteine through phenylalanine. The CDR3 DNA has 45 bases and is translated from base 1. CDR1 is given as SNHLY and CDR2 as FYNNEI, both from the germline V gene. To note about this clonotype: Its antigen has not been determined. Qualities for individual bases were not recorded, and no much larger clone is one base off.

The chain couples TRBV2 to TRBJ2-2; tentative D gene TRBD2, with 6 bases matching. The sample was sorted CD4+, CD8+, or CD8+CD57+ T cells (not recorded which) from PBMCs. The TCR sequence derives from a human donor with aplastic anemia. The DNA sequence is given as TGTGCCAGCAGGAAGAGGGGACTTTACACCGGGGAGCTGTTTTTT. It encodes CASRKRGLYTGELFF.